This TCR beta chain stems from a study of technical replicates of blood from a handful of donors. Sequencing used immunoSEQ multiplex PCR; TCRdb keeps in-frame clones, though not all of them. The table has 55,000 to 80,000 clones, about 90% seen once. The CDR3 consists of 11 residues. V lost 7 bases and J 6 bases, leaving 10 bases between the germline ends. Germline CDR1 reads MNHNS; CDR2 reads SASEGT. The material sequenced was T cells isolated from PBMCs. The receptor comes from a human donor in good health. The V gene is TRBV6-1, the J gene TRBJ2-7; perhaps TRBD2 as D (6 bases). CDR3 in amino acids: CASIMGGEQYF. CDR3 nucleotides: TGTGCCAGCATAATGGGAGGCGAGCAGTACTTC.